The present TCR beta chain was sequenced within a study of T cell responses to AZD1222 COVID-19 vaccine. Study-level results: Mostly white British, mostly female donors; authors suggested clonal diversity may be underestimated. At study baseline, merely about 6 AZD1222 recipients were seropositive. The study found vaccine-associated CD4 TCRs spanning spike, dominant at 160-218 and 743-854.

CDR3 length equals 12 residues. J lost 3 bases, V lost 8 bases, and 0 bases had no gene match. Germline loops: CDR1 ENHRY, CDR2 SYGVKD. Repertoires were generated with immunoSEQ multiplex PCR, while TCRdb's copy carries only in-frame clones and drops some. The sample gives about 97,000 clones, 80% to 90% of which show up once; about 10% is in the top ten. Turning to this clone: Its antigen is unidentified.

V and J are TRBV10-3 and TRBJ2-5; the match to TRBD1 covers 10 bases. This TCR derives from an adult who received the AZD1222 COVID-19 vaccine. Specimen: peripheral blood, collected 28 days after the second AZD1222 dose. The CDR3 spells CAIGTGEETQYF. CDR3 DNA sequence: TGTGCCATCGGGACAGGGGAAGAGACCCAGTACTTC.